The 23 T cell receptor beta chains reported below all come from one sample, sequenced in a study of T-cell reconstitution after alpha-beta-depleted transplantation in children. A library of TCRbeta sequences, prepared with unique molecular identifiers, was generated. Each CDR3 protein gets one entry after TCRdb re-called the PCR reads with MiXCR. Altogether some 220,000 distinct CDR3 sequences are present, under 9.5% being singletons, with the ten largest covering 5% to 7%. The material sequenced was PBMCs from the stem cell graft donor, taken from the stem cell graft. These TCRs come from a human donor who donated a stem cell graft to a child with acute lymphoblastic leukemia.

The chain carries TRBV4-3 and TRBJ1-1; D is possibly TRBD1 (5 bases). Germline CDR1 reads LGHNA; CDR2 reads YSLEER. With 4 bases removed from V and 7 bases from J, the gap between germline ends came to 25 bases. This CDR3 comprises 17 residues. The CDR3 nucleotides read TGCGCCAGCAGCCCAAATGGGGTGGCCGGGGGAACGGGTGAAGCTTTCTTT. It is translated as CASSPNGVAGGTGEAFF.

This clonotype was observed at least ten times. This chain uses TRBV29-1 with TRBJ2-3; 10 bases fit TRBD1. This CDR3 contains 14 residues. Germline CDR1 is SQVTM and CDR2 is ANQGSEA. V trimming: 5 bases; J trimming: 4 bases; junction bases outside the gene matches: 6. The CDR3 reads CSVTDRGRADTQYF. In DNA form, the CDR3 reads TGCAGCGTTACCGACAGGGGGCGCGCAGATACGCAGTATTTT.

CDR3 in amino acids: CASSSQLAGSYNEQFF. The CDR3 DNA sequence: TGCGCCAGCAGCTCACAACTAGCGGGGTCCTACAATGAGCAGTTCTTC. V and J are TRBV5-1 and TRBJ2-1, with TRBD2 matching 10 bases. This CDR3 comprises 16 residues. Trimming removed 3 bases from V and 1 base from J; junction bases left unmatched: 4. Germline-derived CDR1 and CDR2 are SGHRS and YFSETQ.

The chain is built from TRBV14 and TRBJ2-7, with D perhaps matching TRBD2 (6 bases). CDR1 SGHDN and CDR2 FVKESK come from the germline V gene. The CDR3 is 14 residues long. The V end was cut by 5 bases, the J end by 2 bases, with 13 bases between. CDR3 loop: CASSTGTPPYEQYF. Here the CDR3 DNA reads TGTGCCAGCAGCACCGGGACTCCCCCCTACGAGCAGTACTTC. The full variable domain, completed using reference TRBV14 and TRBJ2-7, is EAGVTQFPSHSVIEKGQTVTLRCDPISGHDNLYWYRRVMGKEIKFLLHFVKESKQDESGMPNNRFLAERTGGTYSTLKVQPAELEDSGVYFCASSTGTPPYEQYFGPGTRLTVT.

This clonotype was counted many times. The CDR3 DNA sequence: TGTGCCAGCAGTTCGGTTCGCTTGCCCCTCCACTTT. Its translation is CASSSVRLPLHF. V usage is TRBV28 and J usage is TRBJ1-6; unclear D gene. V lost 4 bases to trimming and J lost 13 bases, with 11 bases between them. There are 12 residues in the CDR3. Looked up from germline, CDR1 is MDHEN and CDR2 is SYDVKM. Drawing the rest from reference TRBV28 and TRBJ1-6, the complete variable domain is DVKVTQSSRYLVKRTGEKVFLECVQDMDHENMFWYRQDPGLGLRLIYFSYDVKMKEKGDIPEGYSVSREKKERFSLILESASTNQTSMYLCASSSVRLPLHFGNGTRLTVT.

This clonotype appeared many times. The chain uses TRBV10-3 and TRBJ2-1; a weak D match, TRBD2 (5 bases). Trimming cost V 5 bases and J 6 bases, with 8 bases left between them. The CDR3 contains 12 residues. Germline CDR1 ENHRY, CDR2 SYGVKD. The CDR3 sequence: CAISFAGNEQFF. Here the CDR3 DNA reads TGTGCCATCAGTTTTGCGGGCAATGAGCAGTTCTTC.

The gene calls are TRBV7-2 and TRBJ2-1; D perhaps matches TRBD1 (6 bases). The CDR3 runs 15 residues. In germline, CDR1 is SGHTA, CDR2 FQGNSA. The germline V and J ends were trimmed by 7 bases and 10 bases, with 23 bases remaining between them. The DNA of the CDR3 is TGTGCCAGCACCTCAGGACTGGGGGCAGTGTTGGAGCAGTTCTTC. Translated, it gives CASTSGLGAVLEQFF.

This clonotype was counted at least ten times. The V gene is TRBV6-5, the J gene TRBJ1-2; tentatively, D is TRBD1 (5 bases). The germline V and J ends were trimmed by 3 bases and 3 bases, with 11 bases remaining between them. This CDR3 is 14 amino acids long. Per the germline V gene, CDR1 is MNHEY and CDR2 is SVGAGI. CDR3 in amino acids: CASSYRGRDYGYTF. The CDR3 DNA reads as TGTGCCAGCAGTTATCGCGGCAGGGACTATGGCTACACCTTC.

This clonotype came up many times. The CDR3 bases are TGTGCCAGCACTCCCGGGACGAACACTGAAGCTTTCTTT. This translates into CASTPGTNTEAFF. V is TRBV14 and J is TRBJ1-1; TRBD1 is a possible D gene (5 bases). The CDR3 runs 13 residues. Between the trimmed V and J ends, which lost 7 bases and 1 base, there was a span of 10 bases. Per germline, CDR1 SGHDN and CDR2 FVKESK.

This clonotype was seen only a few times. A much larger clone lies a single base off, so this may be a read error. This sequence joins TRBV7-9 and TRBJ1-1; no definite D call. CDR1 and CDR2 from the germline V gene are SEHNR and FQNEAQ (reference sequence). The CDR3 has 13 amino acids. Trimming left V 5 bases short and J 8 bases short, with 15 bases between. CDR3: CASSPQENIEAFF. In DNA form, the CDR3 reads TGTGCCAGCAGCCCTCAGGAGAACATCGAAGCTTTCTTT. Full variable domain (remainder filled in from reference TRBV7-9 and TRBJ1-1): DTGVSQNPRHKITKRGQNVTFRCDPISEHNRLYWYRQTLGQGPEFLTYFQNEAQLEKSRLLSDRFSAERPKGSFSTLEIQRTEQGDSAMYLCASSPQENIEAFFGQGTRLTVV.

There are many counts of this clonotype. The rearrangement uses TRBV6-1 and TRBJ2-5, with D possibly matching TRBD2 (6 bases). Germline CDR1 reads MNHNS; CDR2 reads SASEGT. The CDR3 is made up of 14 amino acids. Trimming stripped 6 bases from V and 0 bases from J, with 11 bases between. The CDR3 reads CASSGTYNQETQYF. CDR3 DNA: TGTGCCAGCAGCGGGACTTATAACCAAGAGACCCAGTACTTC.

The chain combines TRBV7-2 with TRBJ2-4; D is perhaps TRBD2 (5 bases). Germline values: CDR1 SGHTA, CDR2 FQGNSA. Trimming removed 3 bases from V and 8 bases from J, with 17 bases in between. The CDR3 consists of 15 residues. The CDR3 loop reads CASSFAAIGADIQYF. The CDR3 nucleotides are TGTGCCAGCAGCTTCGCCGCGATAGGAGCGGACATTCAGTACTTC.

The sample holds many counts of this clonotype. The V and J genes are TRBV7-2 and TRBJ2-1, with a tentative D call TRBD2 (6 bases). The CDR3 is made up of 12 amino acids. V was clipped by 5 bases and J by 10 bases, with 12 bases between them. Germline V gives CDR1 SGHTA, CDR2 FQGNSA. The CDR3 DNA reads TGTGCCAGCAGCCAGCTGACTAGAGAGCAGTTCTTC. It codes for CASSQLTREQFF.

The chain employs TRBV14 and TRBJ1-2, with a possible D match to TRBD1 (6 bases). V shed 4 bases and J shed 4 bases, with 13 bases lying between them. CDR1 and CDR2 from the germline V gene are SGHDN and FVKESK. The CDR3 covers 14 residues. The CDR3 here is CASSLRAGAYGYTF. The DNA of the CDR3 is TGTGCCAGCAGCCTGCGAGCAGGGGCCTATGGCTACACCTTC.

This clonotype appeared a few times. The chain employs TRBV12-3 or TRBV12-4 and TRBJ2-2, with 8 bases that match TRBD1. V dropped 2 bases and J dropped 4; count of bases not matched to a gene: 6. There are 16 residues in the CDR3. Here the CDR3 reads CASSLSRGLFTGELFF. The CDR3 bases are TGTGCCAGCAGTTTATCCAGGGGGCTGTTCACCGGGGAGCTGTTTTTT.

At least ten counts were recorded for this clonotype. V and J are TRBV15 and TRBJ2-5; D may be TRBD1 (6 bases). V dropped 3 bases and J dropped 5 bases, with 13 bases sitting between them. The germline CDR1 and CDR2 sequences are LNHNV and YYDKDF (reference sequence). This CDR3 region has 14 residues. The CDR3 nucleotides read TGTGCCACCAGCAGCGGACAGCTACACGAGACCCAGTACTTC. It codes for CATSSGQLHETQYF.

A few counts support this clonotype. The J gene is TRBJ1-5, the V gene TRBV4-3; D perhaps matches TRBD1 (5 bases). Germline-derived CDR1 and CDR2 are LGHNA and YSLEER. The CDR3 has 15 amino acids. The V end lost 4 bases, the J end lost 7 bases, and 17 bases lay between the germline ends. The CDR3 nucleotides read TGCGCCAGCAGCCCCTCGGGGGGTAAAGAACAGCCCCAGCATTTT. Protein sequence: CASSPSGGKEQPQHF.

The genes are TRBV5-1 and TRBJ2-1; D gene ambiguous. CDR1 SGHRS and CDR2 YFSETQ come from the germline V gene. Trimming removed 0 bases from V and 9 bases from J, with 13 bases in between. The CDR3 spans 14 residues. The CDR3 spells CASSLGAGGSEQFF. For the CDR3, the DNA is TGCGCCAGCAGCTTGGGTGCAGGCGGCAGTGAGCAGTTCTTC. Full variable domain (outside the CDR3, taken from reference TRBV5-1 and TRBJ2-1): KAGVTQTPRYLIKTRGQQVTLSCSPISGHRSVSWYQQTPGQGLQFLFEYFSETQRNKGNFPGRFSGRQFSNSRSEMNVSTLELGDSALYLCASSLGAGGSEQFFGPGTRLTVL.

The chain employs TRBV6-5 and TRBJ2-1; a weak D match, TRBD1 (5 bases). The V gene's germline CDR1 is MNHEY and CDR2 SVGAGI. This CDR3 is built from 15 residues. Deletions cut 2 bases from V and 5 bases from J, with 13 bases between. CDR3 sequence (DNA): TGTGCCAGCAGTTACGGGGCCCGAAGGGACAATGAGCAGTTCTTC. This translates into CASSYGARRDNEQFF.

This clonotype was observed a few times. The chain employs TRBV20-1 and TRBJ2-5, with D unresolved. Germline CDR1 is DFQATT and CDR2 is SNEGSKA (reference sequence). This CDR3 has 14 residues. Trimming cost V 1 base and J 1 base, with 10 bases left between them. The CDR3 loop is CSARGVASQETQYF. CDR3 DNA sequence: TGCAGTGCTAGAGGTGTGGCCTCCCAAGAGACCCAGTACTTC.

This clonotype was seen more than once but under ten times. V and J are TRBV25-1 and TRBJ2-7; the D gene is possibly TRBD1 (6 bases). Trimming took 5 bases from V and 5 from J, leaving 13 bases between them. The CDR3 is made up of 13 amino acids. Germline CDR1 is MGHDK and CDR2 is SYGVNS. CDR3 nucleotide sequence: TGTGCCAGCAGTACACAGGGTATCGACGAGCAGTACTTC. Translated: CASSTQGIDEQYF.

This clonotype was seen ten or more times. The chain links TRBV29-1 to TRBJ2-7; 8 positions agree with TRBD1. Trimming removed 1 base from V and 0 bases from J; junction bases left unmatched: 8. The CDR3 runs to 16 residues. The germline CDR1 and CDR2 sequences are SQVTM and ANQGSEA. CDR3 nucleotide sequence: TGCAGCGTTGAAGGACAGGGGCGAGGTCCCTCCTACGAGCAGTACTTC. Its translation is CSVEGQGRGPSYEQYF.

This clonotype came up a few times. The J gene is TRBJ1-1, the V gene TRBV7-2, with D hard to call. Per the germline V gene, CDR1 is SGHTA and CDR2 is FQGNSA. There are 11 residues in the CDR3. V lost 5 bases and J lost 11, with 12 bases in between. Written as DNA, the CDR3 is TGTGCCAGCAGCCCGACCCTCGAGGCTTTCTTT. Protein sequence: CASSPTLEAFF. The full variable domain, in which reference TRBV7-2 and TRBJ1-1 provide the parts outside the CDR3, is GAGVSQSPSNKVTEKGKDVELRCDPISGHTALYWYRQSLGQGLEFLIYFQGNSAPDKSGLPSDRFSAERTGGSVSTLTIQRTQQEDSAVYLCASSPTLEAFFGQGTRLTVV.